Listed below are T cell receptor beta chains from one sample, sequenced in a study of OX40 agonist ivuxolimab in advanced cancers. TCRdb keeps only in-frame clones here, not all; method: immunoSEQ multiplex PCR. The data show roughly 64,000 clones, about 81% seen once. Sequencing was performed on CD4+ or CD8+ T cells sorted from blood, taken in a trial of the OX40 agonist ivuxolimab. Receptors originate from an adult with an advanced solid tumor such as melanoma, head and neck, liver or kidney cancer. Each CDR3 is given with its conserved first and last residue. D genes are given only for firm matches. Part of the rows lack a size; the others show once, few, many or a class for expanded clones.

>medium-sized|.|TRBJ1-1|TRBV7-3
CASSLNRESGAFF
TGTGCCAGCAGCTTGAACAGGGAGAGTGGAGCTTTCTTT
>.|.|TRBJ1-3|TRBV5-1
CASSLAGVGNTIYF
TGCGCCAGCAGCTTGGCAGGGGTCGGAAACACCATATATTTT
>few|.|TRBJ1-1|TRBV19
CASSENTEAFF
TGTGCCAGCTCTGAGAACACTGAAGCTTTCTTT
>.|.|TRBJ1-5|TRBV2
CASSPSGVRLYSYNQPQHF
TGTGCCAGCAGCCCCTCGGGGGTGAGGCTATATTCGTACAATCAGCCCCAGCATTTT
>.|.|TRBJ2-5|TRBV21-1
CASSGGQRKETQYF
TGTGCCAGCAGCGGGGGACAGCGAAAAGAGACCCAGTACTTC
>.|TRBD2|TRBJ2-7|TRBV5-5
CASSLDLAGVREQYF
TGTGCCAGCAGCTTGGATTTAGCGGGAGTGAGGGAGCAGTACTTC
>.|.|TRBJ2-5|TRBV14
CASSPGTRGLQETQYF
TGTGCCAGCAGCCCCGGGACAAGGGGACTCCAAGAGACCCAGTACTTC
>.|.|TRBJ2-3|TRBV18
CASLQTAGPDTQYF
TGTGCCAGCTTGCAGACAGCCGGGCCAGATACGCAGTATTTT
>.|.|TRBJ1-3|TRBV30
CAWSVGNSGNTIYF
TGTGCCTGGAGTGTAGGAAACTCTGGAAACACCATATATTTT
>once|.|TRBJ2-3|TRBV18
CASSPPSPGTSTDTQYF
TGTGCCAGCTCACCTCCTTCCCCAGGGACCAGCACAGATACGCAGTATTTT
>.|TRBD1|TRBJ2-3|TRBV11-2
CASSPTGGSDTQYF
TGTGCCAGCAGCCCCACAGGGGGGTCAGATACGCAGTATTTT
>.|TRBD1|TRBJ2-3|TRBV30
CAWGGQGTSTDTQYF
TGTGCCTGGGGGGGACAGGGCACAAGCACAGATACGCAGTATTTT
>.|.|TRBJ2-1|TRBV2
CASRGLGNEQFF
TGTGCCAGCAGGGGCCTCGGCAATGAGCAGTTCTTC
>.|.|TRBJ1-2|TRBV9
CASSPTPEGYGYTF
TGTGCCAGCAGCCCGACACCGGAGGGGTATGGCTACACCTTC
>.|.|TRBJ1-6|TRBV7-6
CASSLGRGPNNSPLHF
TGTGCCAGCAGCTTGGGCAGGGGACCCAATAATTCACCCCTCCACTTT
>.|.|TRBJ1-2|TRBV19
CASSIDLGERGYTF
TGTGCCAGTAGTATAGATTTGGGGGAGCGTGGCTACACCTTC
>.|.|TRBJ2-7|TRBV10-2
CASSDRAYEQYF
TGCGCCAGCAGTGACAGGGCCTACGAGCAGTACTTC
>.|.|TRBJ1-2|TRBV6-1
CASSEPGRGYTF
TGTGCCAGCAGTGAACCAGGTCGAGGCTACACCTTC
>.|.|TRBJ1-1|TRBV2
CASGRALNTEAFF
TGTGCCAGCGGCCGGGCCCTTAACACTGAAGCTTTCTTT
>.|.|TRBJ1-2|TRBV29-1
CSVLGSWGGSDGYTF
TGCAGCGTTTTAGGGTCGTGGGGGGGGAGTGACGGCTACACCTTC
>few|.|TRBJ2-3|TRBV7-9
CASSLGLWSPDGDTQYF
TGTGCCAGCAGCTTAGGTCTGTGGAGCCCGGATGGAGATACGCAGTATTTT
>.|TRBD1|TRBJ2-7|TRBV30
CAWGALRDRGTYEQYF
TGTGCCTGGGGGGCCCTAAGGGACAGGGGGACCTACGAGCAGTACTTC
>few|.|TRBJ2-7|TRBV7-5
CARSLDRYEQYF
TGTGCCAGAAGCTTGGACCGCTACGAGCAGTACTTC
>.|.|TRBJ1-5|TRBV6-1
CASKWPGDNQPQHF
TGTGCCAGCAAGTGGCCAGGGGATAATCAGCCCCAGCATTTT
>once|.|TRBJ2-7|TRBV6-5
CASSYGRGLYEQYF
TGTGCCAGCAGTTACGGGCGGGGCCTTTACGAGCAGTACTTC
>.|.|TRBJ2-5|TRBV7-8
CASSLNNLARETQYF
TGTGCCAGCAGCTTAAATAATCTAGCGAGAGAGACCCAGTACTTC
>.|TRBD1|TRBJ2-1|TRBV7-6
CASIPNPGTGAFDEQFF
TGTGCCAGCATCCCTAACCCGGGGACAGGGGCGTTCGATGAGCAGTTCTTC
>once|TRBD1|TRBJ1-6|TRBV2
CASSVGQGGSPLHF
TGTGCCAGCAGCGTGGGACAGGGAGGGTCACCCCTCCACTTT
>.|TRBD1|TRBJ1-3|TRBV7-9
CASSPDRTRNTIYF
TGTGCCAGCAGCCCGGACAGGACGAGAAACACCATATATTTT
>.|TRBD1|TRBJ1-5|TRBV15
CATSREQGPNQPQHF
TGTGCCACCAGCAGAGAACAGGGGCCGAATCAGCCCCAGCATTTT
>.|TRBD1|TRBJ1-6|TRBV19
CASRATGGNNSPLHF
TGTGCCAGCCGCGCGACAGGGGGCAATAATTCACCCCTCCACTTT
>.|.|TRBJ2-3|TRBV7-9
CASSLDPGSTDTQYF
TGTGCCAGCAGCTTAGATCCAGGGAGCACAGATACGCAGTATTTT
>.|.|TRBJ2-5|TRBV18
CASSPNRETQYF
TGTGCCAGCTCACCCAATCGCGAGACCCAGTACTTC
>.|.|TRBJ2-3|TRBV11-1
CASSLAKLQGSTDTQYF
TGTGCCAGCAGCTTAGCGAAGTTGCAGGGAAGCACAGATACGCAGTATTTT
>.|.|TRBJ2-3|TRBV27
CASSLRDIDRDTQYF
TGTGCCAGCAGTTTACGGGACATAGATCGGGATACGCAGTATTTT
>.|.|TRBJ2-1|TRBV15
CATSRAGREQFF
TGTGCCACCAGCAGAGCAGGACGTGAGCAGTTCTTC
>.|TRBD1|TRBJ1-4|TRBV5-4
CASSHGGQGGEKLFF
TGTGCCAGCAGCCACGGAGGACAGGGCGGTGAAAAACTGTTTTTT
>.|.|TRBJ2-7|TRBV5-1
CASSLGGGRGGSGQYF
TGCGCCAGCAGCCTGGGAGGCGGTCGTGGCGGATCTGGGCAGTACTTC
>few|.|TRBJ2-3|TRBV5-4
CASSSEGGTDTQYF
TGTGCCAGCAGCTCGGAGGGGGGGACAGATACGCAGTATTTT
>.|.|TRBJ2-5|TRBV30
CAWSPARTFAETQYF
TGTGCCTGGAGCCCAGCCCGGACCTTTGCGGAGACCCAGTACTTC
>.|TRBD1|TRBJ2-7|TRBV30
CAWTSPGTGGFEQYF
TGTGCCTGGACCAGTCCCGGGACAGGGGGCTTCGAGCAGTACTTC
>.|TRBD2|TRBJ2-1|TRBV7-9
CANSLAGGGDEQFF
TGTGCCAACAGCTTAGCGGGAGGGGGTGATGAGCAGTTCTTC
>few|.|TRBJ2-3|TRBV4-2
CASSQDEQADTQYF
TGTGCCAGCAGCCAGGACGAACAAGCTGATACGCAGTATTTT
>.|.|TRBJ2-7|TRBV14
CASSQIYEQYF
TGTGCCAGCAGCCAGATATACGAGCAGTACTTC
>.|.|TRBJ2-2|TRBV2
CASSGNPRDGFNTGELFF
TGTGCCAGCAGTGGGAACCCCCGGGACGGGTTCAACACCGGGGAGCTGTTTTTT
>.|TRBD1|TRBJ2-7|TRBV5-6
CASSGSGTGSHEQYF
TGTGCCAGCAGCGGGTCCGGGACAGGGTCCCACGAGCAGTACTTC
>few|TRBD1|TRBJ1-2|TRBV19
CASSEQGFGIYGYTF
TGTGCCAGTAGCGAACAGGGGTTTGGCATCTATGGCTACACCTTC
>.|.|TRBJ2-5|TRBV6-5
CASSYWEGETQYF
TGTGCCAGCAGTTACTGGGAAGGGGAGACCCAGTACTTC
>.|.|TRBJ2-1|TRBV7-8
CASSSGTYNEQFF
TGTGCCAGCAGTTCAGGGACCTACAATGAGCAGTTCTTC